The clone carrying this T cell receptor beta chain came up many times. Its antigen is as yet unknown. TCRdb used MiXCR to reprocess the reads, holding one entry per CDR3 protein. The data show approximately 150,000 distinct CDR3 sequences, under 8% seen once. The source of the sample is a study of T cell repertoires in cytomegalovirus infection. The study, taken as a whole, reports: CMV carriers with the relevant HLA were identified by cumulative public TCR beta family frequency. Clonotypes of TCR beta that were HLA-C-restricted and CMV-specific dominated the ex vivo response.

Sequencing was carried out using PBMCs. The clonotype was recovered from a human donor in good health (CMV status not recorded). Some clones in this sample may be carry-over from other donors' samples.

This CDR3 reads CASSFSAGSDTQYF. The CDR3 DNA is TGTGCCAGCAGCTTTTCTGCAGGGTCAGATACGCAGTATTTT. The J gene is TRBJ2-3, the V gene TRBV11-3, with D possibly TRBD1 on 5 matching bases. The V end lost 3 bases, the J end lost 4 bases, and 11 bases lay between the germline ends. Germline V gene data show CDR1 as SGHNT and CDR2 as YENEEA. The CDR3 length is 14 residues. Supplemented by reference TRBV11-3 and TRBJ2-3, the full variable domain reads EAGVVQSPRYKIIEKKQPVAFWCNPISGHNTLYWYLQNLGQGPELLIRYENEEAVDDSQLPKDRFSAERLKGVDSTLKIQPAELGDSAVYLCASSFSAGSDTQYFGPGTRLTVL.